This T cell receptor (beta chain) was observed in a study of T cells expressing NK-cell markers. Germline assignment: CDR1 SEHNR and CDR2 FQNEAQ (reference sequence). The CDR3 runs 14 residues. TCRdb re-called the 5' RACE reads; one entry per CDR3 protein, DNA not given. The repertoire table contains 300,000 to 450,000 distinct CDR3 sequences. The rearrangement joins TRBV7-9 to TRBJ2-3; no DNA is available, so the TRBD1 call from TCRdb remains unchecked. Sequencing was done on a sample of blood T cells: a sorted CD56 or NKG2C T cell subset, CD4+ or CD8+ T cells, or bulk PBMC T cells (not recorded which). This receptor was identified in a man between 18 and 69 years old in good health. The CDR3 sequence is CASSLVGGTDTQYF.